This T cell receptor (gamma chain) was obtained from a study of Vδ1+ human thymocytes. Study-level findings and limits: Highly polyclonal TRG and TRD repertoires with Gaussian CDR3 length distributions appeared in thymus.

The CDR3 length is 14 residues. The germline CDR1 and CDR2 sequences are VENAVY and YDSYNSRV. With V trimmed by 5 bases and J by 7 bases, 14 bases remained unmatched. This clone was counted between two and nine times. The antigen is undetermined. Extracted RNA was reverse transcribed into cDNA. Pooled V-gene forward primers with one constant-region reverse primer generated the CDR3 amplicons by multiplex PCR. TCRdb called clones from the multiplex PCR reads again using CATT. This sample has 36,000 or so gamma-chain clones; 20% to 25% occur once, and the top ten carry about 2%. The rearrangement links TRGV8 to TRGJ1 or TRGJ2. This TCR came from a girl under three years old who had congenital heart surgery. Sequenced material: Vdelta1+ gamma-delta thymocytes from the thymus. Subset reported: FACS-sorted CD3+ TCRalphabeta- TCRVdelta1+ TCRVdelta2- thymocytes. The CDR3 DNA reads as TGTGCCACCTGGGCCCCCTCACGGGGGTATAAGAAACTCTTT. Its protein is CATWAPSRGYKKLF.